This is a list of T cell receptor beta chains from one sample in a study of OX40 agonist ivuxolimab in advanced cancers. TCRdb's table, derived via immunoSEQ multiplex PCR, lists solely in-frame clones and lacks some. The sample holds 55,000 to 80,000 clones, roughly 83% seen once. This sample comprised CD4+ or CD8+ T cells sorted from blood, obtained in a trial of the OX40 agonist ivuxolimab. The receptor set was obtained from an adult with an advanced solid tumor such as melanoma, head and neck, liver or kidney cancer. CDR3s include the opening cysteine and the closing phenylalanine or tryptophan. The D gene is left open where the match is weak. Only part of the rows carry a size: once, few, many, or a class if the clone is expanded.

clone_size: -; j_call: TRBJ1-5; v_call: TRBV6-5; d_call: -; cdr3_aa: CASSWGIRRDQPQHF; cdr3_nt: TGTGCCAGCAGTTGGGGGATCCGGCGGGATCAGCCCCAGCATTTT
clone_size: -; j_call: TRBJ2-7; v_call: TRBV25-1; d_call: -; cdr3_aa: CASSVQGYEQYF; cdr3_nt: TGTGCCAGCAGTGTACAGGGCTACGAGCAGTACTTC
clone_size: -; j_call: TRBJ1-2; v_call: TRBV28; d_call: -; cdr3_aa: CATMNNYDYTF; cdr3_nt: TGTGCCACCATGAATAACTATGACTACACCTTC
clone_size: few; j_call: TRBJ1-6; v_call: TRBV30; d_call: -; cdr3_aa: CASASYNSPLHF; cdr3_nt: TGTGCCTCAGCGTCCTATAATTCACCCCTCCACTTT
clone_size: -; j_call: TRBJ1-1; v_call: TRBV19; d_call: -; cdr3_aa: CASSINGQPTEAFF; cdr3_nt: TGTGCCAGTAGTATTAATGGACAGCCAACTGAAGCTTTCTTT
clone_size: -; j_call: TRBJ2-7; v_call: TRBV5-6; d_call: TRBD2; cdr3_aa: CASSQRGGSTYEQYF; cdr3_nt: TGTGCCAGCAGCCAGCGCGGGGGGTCTACCTACGAGCAGTACTTC
clone_size: -; j_call: TRBJ2-5; v_call: TRBV2; d_call: -; cdr3_aa: CASSPTGYQETQYF; cdr3_nt: TGTGCCAGCAGTCCTACAGGGTACCAAGAGACCCAGTACTTC
clone_size: -; j_call: TRBJ2-5; v_call: TRBV7-3; d_call: -; cdr3_aa: CASSLGGAAQETQYF; cdr3_nt: TGTGCCAGCAGCTTAGGCGGGGCCGCTCAAGAGACCCAGTACTTC
clone_size: few; j_call: TRBJ1-6; v_call: TRBV2; d_call: TRBD1; cdr3_aa: CASSVTRQGSSSYNSPLHF; cdr3_nt: TGTGCCAGCAGTGTCACCCGACAGGGGTCGAGCTCCTATAATTCACCCCTCCACTTT
clone_size: -; j_call: TRBJ1-1; v_call: TRBV10-3; d_call: -; cdr3_aa: CAISERPDNTEAFF; cdr3_nt: TGTGCCATCAGTGAGAGGCCTGATAACACTGAAGCTTTCTTT
clone_size: -; j_call: TRBJ2-5; v_call: TRBV30; d_call: -; cdr3_aa: CAWGAGFQETQYF; cdr3_nt: TGTGCCTGGGGTGCGGGTTTTCAAGAGACCCAGTACTTC
clone_size: -; j_call: TRBJ1-1; v_call: TRBV7-2; d_call: -; cdr3_aa: CASSLSVMMGYTEAFF; cdr3_nt: TGTGCCAGCAGCTTATCCGTCATGATGGGGTACACTGAAGCTTTCTTT
clone_size: -; j_call: TRBJ1-3; v_call: TRBV2; d_call: -; cdr3_aa: CASSLSPWGSGNTIYF; cdr3_nt: TGTGCCAGCAGTCTGTCTCCCTGGGGCTCTGGAAACACCATATATTTT
clone_size: -; j_call: TRBJ2-3; v_call: TRBV9; d_call: -; cdr3_aa: CASSFGLTTDTQYF; cdr3_nt: TGTGCCAGCAGCTTCGGACTCACCACAGATACGCAGTATTTT
clone_size: -; j_call: TRBJ1-2; v_call: TRBV29-1; d_call: -; cdr3_aa: CSVEIGAVDGYTF; cdr3_nt: TGCAGCGTTGAAATTGGGGCAGTGGATGGCTACACCTTC
clone_size: -; j_call: TRBJ2-7; v_call: TRBV5-1; d_call: TRBD2; cdr3_aa: CASSLESSAGGYDEQYF; cdr3_nt: TGCGCCAGCAGCTTGGAATCGTCAGCGGGAGGGTACGACGAGCAGTACTTC
clone_size: -; j_call: TRBJ2-2; v_call: TRBV7-3; d_call: -; cdr3_aa: CASQRAGAGELFF; cdr3_nt: TGTGCCAGCCAGAGGGCAGGGGCCGGGGAGCTGTTTTTT
clone_size: -; j_call: TRBJ2-5; v_call: TRBV27; d_call: TRBD2; cdr3_aa: CASSIGLAAGETQYF; cdr3_nt: TGTGCCAGCAGTATAGGACTAGCGGCGGGCGAGACCCAGTACTTC
clone_size: -; j_call: TRBJ2-1; v_call: TRBV7-9; d_call: -; cdr3_aa: CASSLPWGNEQFF; cdr3_nt: TGTGCCAGCAGCCTCCCCTGGGGGAATGAGCAGTTCTTC
clone_size: -; j_call: TRBJ2-2; v_call: TRBV11-3; d_call: -; cdr3_aa: CASSLVRDTGELFF; cdr3_nt: TGTGCCAGCAGCTTAGTAAGGGACACCGGGGAGCTGTTTTTT
clone_size: -; j_call: TRBJ1-1; v_call: TRBV14; d_call: -; cdr3_aa: CASSQDLEGTEAFF; cdr3_nt: TGTGCCAGCAGCCAAGATCTTGAAGGAACTGAAGCTTTCTTT
clone_size: -; j_call: TRBJ1-1; v_call: TRBV7-2; d_call: -; cdr3_aa: CASSLVGTSSASEAFF; cdr3_nt: TGTGCCAGCAGCTTAGTGGGGACCAGTAGCGCCTCTGAAGCTTTCTTT
clone_size: -; j_call: TRBJ2-7; v_call: TRBV2; d_call: -; cdr3_aa: CASSEQESAYEQYF; cdr3_nt: TGTGCCAGCAGTGAACAGGAGTCAGCCTACGAGCAGTACTTC